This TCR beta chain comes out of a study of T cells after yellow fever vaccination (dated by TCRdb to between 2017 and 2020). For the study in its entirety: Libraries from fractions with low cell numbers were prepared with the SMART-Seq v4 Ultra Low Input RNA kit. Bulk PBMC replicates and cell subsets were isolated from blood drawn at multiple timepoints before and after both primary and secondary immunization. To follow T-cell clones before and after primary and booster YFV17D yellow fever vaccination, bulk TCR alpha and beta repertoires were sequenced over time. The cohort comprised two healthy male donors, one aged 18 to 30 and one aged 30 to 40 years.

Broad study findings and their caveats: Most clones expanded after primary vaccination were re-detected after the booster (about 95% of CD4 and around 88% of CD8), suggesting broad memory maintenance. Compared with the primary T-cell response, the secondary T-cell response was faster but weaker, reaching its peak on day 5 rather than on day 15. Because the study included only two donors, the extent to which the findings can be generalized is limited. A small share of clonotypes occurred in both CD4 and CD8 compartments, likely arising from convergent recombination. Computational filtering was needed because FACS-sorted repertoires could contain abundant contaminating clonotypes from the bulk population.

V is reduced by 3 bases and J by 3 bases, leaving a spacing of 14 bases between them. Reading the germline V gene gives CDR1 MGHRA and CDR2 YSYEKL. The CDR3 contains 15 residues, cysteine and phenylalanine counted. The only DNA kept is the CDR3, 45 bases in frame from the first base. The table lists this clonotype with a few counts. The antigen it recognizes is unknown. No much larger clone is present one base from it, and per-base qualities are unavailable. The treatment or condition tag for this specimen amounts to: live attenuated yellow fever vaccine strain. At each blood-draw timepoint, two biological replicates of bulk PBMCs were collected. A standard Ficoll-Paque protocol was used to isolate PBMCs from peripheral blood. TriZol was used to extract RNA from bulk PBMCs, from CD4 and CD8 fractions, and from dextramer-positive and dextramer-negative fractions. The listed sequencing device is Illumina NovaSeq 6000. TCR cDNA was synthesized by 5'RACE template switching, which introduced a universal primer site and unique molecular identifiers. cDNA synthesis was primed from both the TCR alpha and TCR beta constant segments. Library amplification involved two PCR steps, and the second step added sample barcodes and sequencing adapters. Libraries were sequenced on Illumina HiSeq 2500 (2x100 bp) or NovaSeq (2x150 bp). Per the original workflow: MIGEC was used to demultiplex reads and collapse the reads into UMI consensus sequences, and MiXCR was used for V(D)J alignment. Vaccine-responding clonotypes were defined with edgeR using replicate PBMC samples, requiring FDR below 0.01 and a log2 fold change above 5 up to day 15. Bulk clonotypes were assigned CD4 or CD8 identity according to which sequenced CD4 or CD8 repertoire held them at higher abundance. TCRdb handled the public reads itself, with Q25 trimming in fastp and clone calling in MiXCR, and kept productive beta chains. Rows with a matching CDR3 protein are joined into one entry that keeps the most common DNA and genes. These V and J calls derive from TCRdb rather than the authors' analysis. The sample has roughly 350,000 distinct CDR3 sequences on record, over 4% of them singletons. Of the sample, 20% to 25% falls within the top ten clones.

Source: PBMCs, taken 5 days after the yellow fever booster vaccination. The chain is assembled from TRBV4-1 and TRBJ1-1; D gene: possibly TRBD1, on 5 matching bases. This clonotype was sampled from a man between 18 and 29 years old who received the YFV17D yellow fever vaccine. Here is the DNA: TGCGCCAGCAGCCAGGGCCAGGGTGCGGACACTGAAGCTTTCTTT. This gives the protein CASSQGQGADTEAFF.